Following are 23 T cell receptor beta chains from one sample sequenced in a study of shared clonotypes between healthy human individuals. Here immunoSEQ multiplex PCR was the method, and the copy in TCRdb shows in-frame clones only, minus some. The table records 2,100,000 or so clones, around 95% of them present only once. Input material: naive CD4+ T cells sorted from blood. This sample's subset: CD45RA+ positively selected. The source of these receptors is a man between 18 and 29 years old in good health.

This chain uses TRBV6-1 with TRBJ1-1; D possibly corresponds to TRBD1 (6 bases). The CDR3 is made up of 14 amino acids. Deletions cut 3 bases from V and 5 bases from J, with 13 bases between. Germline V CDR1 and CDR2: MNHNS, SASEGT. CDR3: CASSDGRGMTEAFF. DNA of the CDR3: TGTGCCAGCAGTGACGGGAGGGGGATGACTGAAGCTTTCTTT.

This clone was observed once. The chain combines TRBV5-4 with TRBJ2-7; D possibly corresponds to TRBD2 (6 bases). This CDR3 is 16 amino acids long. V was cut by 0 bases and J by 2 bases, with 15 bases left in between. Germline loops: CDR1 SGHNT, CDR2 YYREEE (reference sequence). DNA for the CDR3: TGTGCCAGCAGCTTGGCGAGGGGCGGGGAAGCCTACGAGCAGTACTTC. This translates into CASSLARGGEAYEQYF.

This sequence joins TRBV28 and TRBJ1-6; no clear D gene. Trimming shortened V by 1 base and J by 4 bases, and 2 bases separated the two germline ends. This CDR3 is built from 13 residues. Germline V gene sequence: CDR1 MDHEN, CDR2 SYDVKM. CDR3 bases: TGTGCCAGCAGTTTATTATATAATTCACCCCTCCACTTT. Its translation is CASSLLYNSPLHF.

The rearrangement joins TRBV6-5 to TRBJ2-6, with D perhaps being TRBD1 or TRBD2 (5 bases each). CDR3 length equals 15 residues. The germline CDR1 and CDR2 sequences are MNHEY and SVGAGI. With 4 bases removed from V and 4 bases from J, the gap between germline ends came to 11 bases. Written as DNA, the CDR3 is TGTGCCAGCAGTTTCGAGGGGCTCGGGGCCAACGTCCTGACTTTC. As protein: CASSFEGLGANVLTF.

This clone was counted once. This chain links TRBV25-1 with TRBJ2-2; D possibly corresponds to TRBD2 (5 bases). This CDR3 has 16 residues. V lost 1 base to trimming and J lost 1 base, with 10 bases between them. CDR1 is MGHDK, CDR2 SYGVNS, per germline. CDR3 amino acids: CASSESGGWNTGELFF. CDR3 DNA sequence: TGTGCCAGCAGTGAATCGGGCGGGTGGAACACCGGGGAGCTGTTTTTT.

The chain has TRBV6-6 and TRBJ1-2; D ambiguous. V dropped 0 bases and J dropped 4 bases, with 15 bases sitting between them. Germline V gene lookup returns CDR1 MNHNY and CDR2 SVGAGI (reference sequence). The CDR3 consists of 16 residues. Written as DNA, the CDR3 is TGTGCCAGCAGTTACTCGCAAGCAAGCGGATCCTATGGCTACACCTTC. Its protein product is CASSYSQASGSYGYTF.

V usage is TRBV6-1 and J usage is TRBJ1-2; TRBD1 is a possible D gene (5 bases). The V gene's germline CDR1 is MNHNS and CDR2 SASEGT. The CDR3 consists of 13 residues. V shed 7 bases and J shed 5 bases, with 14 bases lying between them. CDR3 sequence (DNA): TGTGCCAGCACCTATGACAGTCTGTATGGCTACACCTTC. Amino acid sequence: CASTYDSLYGYTF.

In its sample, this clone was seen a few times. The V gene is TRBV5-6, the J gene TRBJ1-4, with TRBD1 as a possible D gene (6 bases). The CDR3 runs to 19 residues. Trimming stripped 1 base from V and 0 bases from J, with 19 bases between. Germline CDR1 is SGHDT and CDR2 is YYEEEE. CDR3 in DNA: TGTGCCAGCAGCTTGAGAGGGGGAACAGGGTTATCAACTAATGAAAAACTGTTTTTT. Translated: CASSLRGGTGLSTNEKLFF.

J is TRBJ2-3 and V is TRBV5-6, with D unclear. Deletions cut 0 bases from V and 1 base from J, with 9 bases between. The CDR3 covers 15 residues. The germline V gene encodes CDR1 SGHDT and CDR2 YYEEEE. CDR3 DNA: TGTGCCAGCAGCTTGGGTCCCCAGCGCACAGATACGCAGTATTTT. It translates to CASSLGPQRTDTQYF.

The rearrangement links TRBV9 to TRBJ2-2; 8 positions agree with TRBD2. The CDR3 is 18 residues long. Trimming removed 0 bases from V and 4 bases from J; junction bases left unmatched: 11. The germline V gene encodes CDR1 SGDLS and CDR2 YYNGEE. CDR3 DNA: TGTGCCAGCAGCGTAGCCCCTAGCGGGTACGTCGGCACCGGGGAGCTGTTTTTT. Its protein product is CASSVAPSGYVGTGELFF.

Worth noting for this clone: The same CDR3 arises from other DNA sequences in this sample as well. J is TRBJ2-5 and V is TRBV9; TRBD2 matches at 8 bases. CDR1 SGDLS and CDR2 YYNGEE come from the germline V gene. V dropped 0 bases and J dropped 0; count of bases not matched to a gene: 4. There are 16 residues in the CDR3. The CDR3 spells CASSVAAGGNQETQYF. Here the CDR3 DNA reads TGTGCCAGCAGCGTAGCGGCGGGAGGTAACCAAGAGACCCAGTACTTC.

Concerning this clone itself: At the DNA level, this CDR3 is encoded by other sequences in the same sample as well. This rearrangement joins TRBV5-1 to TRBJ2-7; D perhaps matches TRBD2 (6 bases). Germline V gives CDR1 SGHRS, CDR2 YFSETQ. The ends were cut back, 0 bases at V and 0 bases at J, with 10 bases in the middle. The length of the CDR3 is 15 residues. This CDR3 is CASSLVAGPSYEQYF. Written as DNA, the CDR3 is TGCGCCAGCAGCTTGGTTGCGGGACCCTCCTACGAGCAGTACTTC.

CDR3 sequence: CASSLGGAGASQSPLHF. Here the CDR3 DNA reads TGTGCCAGCAGCTTGGGGGGTGCGGGGGCCTCGCAGTCACCCCTCCACTTT. The chain has TRBV5-4 and TRBJ1-6; D possibly corresponds to TRBD1 (6 bases). The CDR3 sequence is 17 residues long. Between the trimmed V and J ends, which lost 0 bases and 10 bases, there was a span of 20 bases. Germline V gene lookup returns CDR1 SGHNT and CDR2 YYREEE (reference sequence).

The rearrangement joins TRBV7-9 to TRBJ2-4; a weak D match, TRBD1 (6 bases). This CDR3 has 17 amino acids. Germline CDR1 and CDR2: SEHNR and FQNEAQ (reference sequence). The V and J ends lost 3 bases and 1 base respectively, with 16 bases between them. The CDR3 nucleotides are TGTGCCAGCAGCTTCCGGACAGCCCCGGGGGCCAAAAACATTCAGTACTTC. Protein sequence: CASSFRTAPGAKNIQYF.

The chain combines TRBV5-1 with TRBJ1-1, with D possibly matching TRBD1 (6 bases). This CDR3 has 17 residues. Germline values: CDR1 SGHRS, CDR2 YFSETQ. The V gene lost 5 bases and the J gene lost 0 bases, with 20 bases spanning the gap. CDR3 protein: CASSRDGQSPMNTEAFF. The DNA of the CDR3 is TGCGCCAGCAGTCGGGACGGACAGTCGCCCATGAACACTGAAGCTTTCTTT.

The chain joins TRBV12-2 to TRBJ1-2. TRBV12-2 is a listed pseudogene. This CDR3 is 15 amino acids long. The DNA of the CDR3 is TGTGCAAGTCGCTTAGCGGGACTTCCCCCGGATGGCTACACCTTC. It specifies CASRLAGLPPDGYTF.

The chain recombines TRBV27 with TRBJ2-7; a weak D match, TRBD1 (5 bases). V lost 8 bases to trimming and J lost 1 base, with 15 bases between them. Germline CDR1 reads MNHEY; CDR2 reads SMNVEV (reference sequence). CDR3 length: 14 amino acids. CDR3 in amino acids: CASRYKTGSYEQYF. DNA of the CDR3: TGTGCCAGCCGATACAAAACAGGTTCCTACGAGCAGTACTTC.

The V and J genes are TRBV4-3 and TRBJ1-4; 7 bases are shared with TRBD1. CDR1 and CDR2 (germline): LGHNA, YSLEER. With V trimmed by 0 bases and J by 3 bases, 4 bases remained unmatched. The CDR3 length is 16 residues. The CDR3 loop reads CASSQELGQSNEKLFF. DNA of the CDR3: TGCGCCAGCAGCCAAGAGTTGGGACAGTCTAATGAAAAACTGTTTTTT.

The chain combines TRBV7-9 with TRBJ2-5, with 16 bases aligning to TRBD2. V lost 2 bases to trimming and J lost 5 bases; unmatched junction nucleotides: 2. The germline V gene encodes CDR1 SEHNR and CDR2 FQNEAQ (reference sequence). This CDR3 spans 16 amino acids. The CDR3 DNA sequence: TGTGCCAGCAGCTTATCGGGACTAGCGGGAGGGGAGACCCAGTACTTC. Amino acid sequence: CASSLSGLAGGETQYF. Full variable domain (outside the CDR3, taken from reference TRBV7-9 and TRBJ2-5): DTGVSQNPRHKITKRGQNVTFRCDPISEHNRLYWYRQTLGQGPEFLTYFQNEAQLEKSRLLSDRFSAERPKGSFSTLEIQRTEQGDSAMYLCASSLSGLAGGETQYFGPGTRLLVL.

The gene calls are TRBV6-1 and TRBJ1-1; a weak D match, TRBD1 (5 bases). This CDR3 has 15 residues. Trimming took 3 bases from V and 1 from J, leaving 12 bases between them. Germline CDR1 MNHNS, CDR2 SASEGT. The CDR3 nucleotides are TGTGCCAGCAGTGAGCGCAAAAGGGGGAACACTGAAGCTTTCTTT. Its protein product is CASSERKRGNTEAFF.

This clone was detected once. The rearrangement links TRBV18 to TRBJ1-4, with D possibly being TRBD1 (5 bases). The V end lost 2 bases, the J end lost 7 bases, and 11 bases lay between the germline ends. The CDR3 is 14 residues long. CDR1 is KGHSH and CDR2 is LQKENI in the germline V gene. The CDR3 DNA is TGTGCCAGCTCACCAGCAGACAGAAGTGAAAAACTGTTTTTT. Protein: CASSPADRSEKLFF.

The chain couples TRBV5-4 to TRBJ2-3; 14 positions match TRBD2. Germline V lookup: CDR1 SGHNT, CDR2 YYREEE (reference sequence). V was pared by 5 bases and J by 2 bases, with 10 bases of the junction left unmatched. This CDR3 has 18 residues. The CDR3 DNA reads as TGTGCCAGCAGGACAGGGGGGACTAGCGGGAGCCCCACAGATACGCAGTATTTT. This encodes CASRTGGTSGSPTDTQYF.

The CDR3 sequence is CASSEAVPGYFSSYNGAYEQYF. In DNA, the CDR3 is TGTGCCAGCAGTGAAGCCGTTCCAGGGTACTTTTCAAGTTATAATGGGGCCTACGAGCAGTACTTC. The chain recombines TRBV6-1 with TRBJ2-7; possibly TRBD1 for D (5 bases). V dropped 0 bases and J dropped 2 bases, with 32 bases sitting between them. Per the germline V gene, CDR1 is MNHNS and CDR2 is SASEGT. CDR3 length: 22 amino acids.